The source of this T cell receptor beta chain is a study of neurological immune-mediated disorders. Study observations and caveats: In HTLV-1-associated myelopathy, TCR clonal expansion was greatest, whereas multiple sclerosis had the least, falling below healthy controls. Phylogenetic grouping assigned the repertoires of 18 of 34 multiple sclerosis patients to a single cluster of related CDR3 sequences. This cluster may be a repertoire-level signature.

The making of cDNA relied on 5'RACE with 10-nucleotide random UMIs. The authors obtained over 160 million TCR-beta sequences from 15-18 subjects per sequencing run. From the 5' RACE reads, TCRdb called clonotypes with MiXCR, one entry per CDR3 protein. The sample shows around 62,000 distinct CDR3 sequences, approximately 3.7% of them seen only once. From germline, CDR1 is KGHDR and CDR2 SFDVKD. The CDR3 runs to 15 residues. This clonotype has a single count. Its antigen is unidentified. The junction shows a germline mismatch at one end, possibly a read error. The V call is TRBV24-1, the J call TRBJ1-5, with D uncertain. The specimen sequenced was PBMCs. This TCR derives from a man aged 50 or older with multiple sclerosis. The CDR3 coding sequence is TGTGCCACCAGTGATTCTGGGGATTGGAATCAGCCCCAGAATTTT. It yields the protein CATSDSGDWNQPQNF.